One and the same sample provided the 15 T cell receptor beta chains below, sequenced in a study of T cells in Graves' hyperthyroidism and ophthalmopathy. Researchers amplified the TCR beta CDR3 regions from RNA transcripts. A first-round RT-PCR of the TCR CDR3 used the HTBI primer set. From the multiplex PCR reads, TCRdb called clonotypes with MiXCR, one entry per CDR3 protein. The table has approximately 640,000 distinct CDR3 sequences, around 16% seen once. Sequencing was carried out using blood. These receptors came from a man aged 45-65 years with Graves' hyperthyroidism.

This chain joins TRBV6-1 and TRBJ2-1, with 14 nucleotides matching TRBD2. From germline, CDR1 is MNHNS and CDR2 SASEGT. Unmatched junction bases numbered 8, after V lost 6 bases and J lost 1 base. This CDR3 is built from 18 residues. CDR3 protein: CASRRTSGRYRSYNEQFF. The CDR3 region has the DNA TGTGCCAGCAGGAGGACTAGCGGGAGGTATCGTTCCTACAATGAGCAGTTCTTC.

This clonotype was counted many times. The chain uses TRBV10-3 and TRBJ2-3; no definite D call. Trimming left V 3 bases short and J 5 bases short, with 12 bases between. The germline V gene has CDR1 ENHRY and CDR2 SYGVKD. CDR3 length equals 14 residues. The CDR3 DNA reads TGTGCCATCAGTGATAAGGACCCCCGAGATACGCAGTATTTT. Translating gives CAISDKDPRDTQYF.

This clonotype was recorded at least ten times. The CDR3, as DNA: TGTGCCAGTAGTACCCTCCCGGGACAGGGGGCGGAGACCCAGTACTTC. Protein: CASSTLPGQGAETQYF. The rearrangement links TRBV19 to TRBJ2-5; 12 bases line up with TRBD1. V was pared by 4 bases and J by 5 bases, with 8 bases of the junction left unmatched. Germline V gives CDR1 LNHDA, CDR2 SQIVND (reference sequence). This CDR3 has 16 amino acids.

This clonotype occurred a few times. The rearrangement links TRBV29-1 to TRBJ1-2; D is ambiguous. Germline V gene sequence: CDR1 SQVTM, CDR2 ANQGSEA. Trimming removed 1 base at V and 4 bases at J, with 10 bases between. This CDR3 has 13 residues. The CDR3 loop reads CSVEGFTGYGYTF. The CDR3 DNA follows: TGCAGCGTTGAAGGTTTTACTGGCTATGGCTACACCTTC.

This clonotype was seen repeatedly, ten times or more. This chain joins TRBV9 and TRBJ2-5, with TRBD1 identical over 9 bases. J lost 1 base, V lost 4 bases, and 8 bases had no gene match. CDR3 size: 16 residues. In germline, CDR1 is SGDLS, CDR2 YYNGEE. CDR3 amino acids: CASSYGTGSLQETQYF. Here the CDR3 DNA reads TGTGCCAGCAGCTATGGGACAGGGAGCCTCCAAGAGACCCAGTACTTC.

This clonotype was observed a handful of times. The chain has TRBV10-3 and TRBJ1-2, with TRBD1 identical over 11 bases. Germline V lookup: CDR1 ENHRY, CDR2 SYGVKD. With V trimmed by 8 bases and J by 7 bases, 15 bases remained unmatched. The CDR3 extends over 16 amino acids. CDR3 amino acids: CAIGGQGAGSSTGYTF. The CDR3 DNA follows: TGTGCCATCGGCGGACAGGGGGCAGGGTCTAGTACTGGCTACACCTTC.

V is TRBV29-1 and J is TRBJ1-1; 7 positions match TRBD1. The CDR3 is 14 residues long. CDR1 is SQVTM and CDR2 is ANQGSEA in the germline V gene. CDR3 residues: CSLGWAGGNTEAFF. The CDR3, as DNA: TGCAGTCTAGGCTGGGCAGGGGGTAACACTGAAGCTTTCTTT.

This clonotype appeared many times. The chain links TRBV18 to TRBJ1-1, with 7 bases lining up with TRBD1. Germline V lookup: CDR1 KGHSH, CDR2 LQKENI. The ends lost 3 bases at V and 3 bases at J; junction bases unmatched: 10. The CDR3 length is 16 residues. CDR3 protein: CASSPGWRTGDTEAFF. Here the CDR3 DNA reads TGTGCCAGCTCACCTGGATGGAGGACAGGCGACACTGAAGCTTTCTTT.

The chain carries TRBV10-3 and TRBJ2-6; no clear D gene. V was shortened by 6 bases and J by 4 bases, with 13 bases between the two germline ends. Germline CDR1 is ENHRY and CDR2 is SYGVKD. The CDR3 length is 15 residues. The CDR3 DNA follows: TGTGCCATCAGCCCTCTCGTTGGCGGGGCCAACGTCCTGACTTTC. Protein product: CAISPLVGGANVLTF.

This clonotype was recorded a few times. V is TRBV3-1 and J is TRBJ2-1; D is unclear. There are 17 residues in the CDR3. Trimming cost V 0 bases and J 0 bases, with 12 bases left between them. The germline gives CDR1 LGHDT, CDR2 YNNKEL (reference sequence). CDR3 sequence: CASSQEGRKSSYNEQFF. The DNA of the CDR3 is TGTGCCAGCAGCCAAGAAGGTCGGAAGAGCTCCTACAATGAGCAGTTCTTC.

The V and J genes are TRBV5-4 and TRBJ2-3, with D perhaps matching TRBD1 (6 bases). There are 15 residues in the CDR3. Germline V lookup: CDR1 SGHNT, CDR2 YYREEE (reference sequence). Deletions cut 4 bases from V and 6 bases from J, with 18 bases between. Written as DNA, the CDR3 is TGTGCCAGCAGCGTACCGGGACACCTTGGGGATACGCAGTATTTT. This codes for CASSVPGHLGDTQYF.

This clonotype was counted many times. The chain joins TRBV9 to TRBJ1-6, with 9 bases matching TRBD1. The J segment lost 5 bases and the V segment lost 4 bases, leaving 4 bases of the junction unmatched. The CDR3 covers 15 residues. Germline assignment: CDR1 SGDLS and CDR2 YYNGEE. Here the CDR3 DNA reads TGTGCCAGCAGCACGAGGGACAGGGATAATTCACCCCTCCACTTT. Translation gives CASSTRDRDNSPLHF.

The chain employs TRBV4-1 and TRBJ1-4, with 9 bases aligning to TRBD1. Germline loops: CDR1 MGHRA, CDR2 YSYEKL. CDR3 length: 17 amino acids. With 1 base clipped from V and 8 bases from J, the junction kept 11 bases outside the gene matches. CDR3 DNA sequence: TGCGCCAGCAGCCAAGCAGGGACAGGGAAGGTCTCCGAAAAACTGTTTTTT. Protein product: CASSQAGTGKVSEKLFF.

This chain links TRBV7-2 with TRBJ1-2; D is ambiguous. Trimming took off 1 base at V and 5 bases at J, with 20 bases between the two ends. Germline CDR1 SGHTA, CDR2 FQGNSA. The CDR3 runs 17 residues. The CDR3 region has the DNA TGTGCCAGCAGCTTAGTGGAGACCCGGGTTTGGTGGTATGGCTACACCTTC. It codes for CASSLVETRVWWYGYTF. The variable domain in full, completed from reference TRBV7-2 and TRBJ1-2, reads GAGVSQSPSNKVTEKGKDVELRCDPISGHTALYWYRQSLGQGLEFLIYFQGNSAPDKSGLPSDRFSAERTGGSVSTLTIQRTQQEDSAVYLCASSLVETRVWWYGYTFGSGTRLTVV.

This clonotype showed up many times. The J gene is TRBJ2-2, the V gene TRBV12-3 or TRBV12-4; no clear D. The CDR3 has 13 residues. Between the trimmed V and J ends, which lost 6 bases and 1 base, there was a span of 6 bases. CDR3: CASRHLNTGELFF. The CDR3 DNA follows: TGTGCCAGCAGACACCTGAACACCGGGGAGCTGTTTTTT.